The entry that follows covers one T cell receptor (beta chain) sequence. Its antigen is undetermined. The record originates from a study of graft-versus-host responses after intestinal transplantation. Turning to the study itself: Anti-thymocyte globulin induction was given to all recipients, followed by tacrolimus and steroids for 3 to 4 years.

The repertoire was sequenced with immunoSEQ multiplex PCR; TCRdb's copy has only in-frame clones and lacks some. This sample carries over 45,000 clones, almost 95% of them seen once, and the ten largest clones take about 0.38%. The sequencing used unstimulated CD4+ T cells sorted from spleen or lymph node cells, collected before transplant. This TCR was recovered from a human donor who was the organ donor for an intestinal transplant.

The CDR3 loop reads CASSGGQGTYNEQFF. The CDR3, as DNA: TGTGCCAGCAGTGGGGGACAGGGCACCTACAATGAGCAGTTCTTC. V usage is TRBV6-1 and J usage is TRBJ2-1; 9 positions match TRBD1. The CDR3 runs to 15 residues. V lost 4 bases to trimming and J lost 2 bases; unmatched junction nucleotides: 3. CDR1 and CDR2 (germline): MNHNS, SASEGT.